This T cell receptor beta chain was sequenced for a study of cytomegalovirus exposure and HLA in healthy donors. Between the trimmed V and J ends, which lost 2 bases and 9 bases, there was a span of 17 bases. Germline assignment: CDR1 SGHTA and CDR2 FQGTGA. CDR3 length equals 16 residues. Sequencing was performed with immunoSEQ multiplex PCR; in TCRdb, only in-frame clones are kept and a portion is missing. The sample consists of roughly 170,000 clones, roughly 84% of them appearing once. The rearrangement uses TRBV7-3 and TRBJ1-6; D may be TRBD1 (5 bases). The sample was PBMCs. The TCR comes from a woman younger than 30 in good health and CMV-seropositive. In DNA, the CDR3 is TGTGCCAGCAGCTTACTGGCACAGGCCGGGGGTTCACCCCTCCACTTT. Its protein product is CASSLLAQAGGSPLHF.